The next 11 T cell receptor beta chains were all read from a single sample in a study of blood T cell repertoires in COVID-19 (dated by TCRdb to the early 2020s). The library was made by the immunoSEQ multiplex PCR assay. In its TCRdb copy, this immuneACCESS table keeps in-frame sequences only and misses some clones. Where compared with another copy, unresolved V genes explain less than half of these, and the others have no known cause. The sample contains about 220,000 clones, nearly 90% of them found a single time. Together, the top ten hold about 14% of the sample. The specimen sequenced was PBMCs or T cells enriched from blood (not recorded which). The source of these receptors is a man under 40 who had been exposed to COVID-19.

The V gene is TRBV3-1 (or the pseudogene TRBV3-2), the J gene TRBJ2-5; 8 bases align to TRBD2. Germline assignment: CDR1 LGHDT and CDR2 YNNKEL (reference sequence). V lost 6 bases and J lost 4; bases outside the gene matches: 10. CDR3 size: 15 residues. The DNA of the CDR3 is TGTGCCAGCAGTCACGGGGGGGCCTCTGGAGAGACCCAGTACTTC. Amino acid sequence: CASSHGGASGETQYF.

The chain combines TRBV5-6 with TRBJ2-3, with D tentatively TRBD1 (5 bases). This CDR3 has 17 amino acids. The V gene's germline CDR1 is SGHDT and CDR2 YYEEEE. V shed 4 bases and J shed 0 bases, with 18 bases lying between them. CDR3: CASSRSLEQGSTDTQYF. In nucleotides, the CDR3 is TGTGCCAGCAGCCGTAGTTTAGAGCAGGGTAGCACAGATACGCAGTATTTT. Filled out from reference TRBV5-6 and TRBJ2-3, the complete variable domain reads DAGVTQSPTHLIKTRGQQVTLRCSPKSGHDTVSWYQQALGQGPQFIFQYYEEEERQRGNFPDRFSGHQFPNYSSELNVNALLLGDSALYLCASSRSLEQGSTDTQYFGPGTRLTVL.

The V call is TRBV4-1, the J call TRBJ2-3, with 14 nucleotides matching TRBD2. Germline V CDR1 and CDR2: MGHRA, YSYEKL. CDR3 length equals 17 residues. J lost 7 bases, V lost 2 bases, and 8 bases had no gene match. CDR3 in amino acids: CASSQTGLAGGKNTQYF. In DNA form, the CDR3 reads TGCGCCAGCAGCCAAACTGGACTAGCGGGGGGTAAGAATACGCAGTATTTT.

The chain employs TRBV4-1 and TRBJ2-2; the D is unclear. The ends were cut back, 4 bases at V and 8 bases at J, with 8 bases in the middle. The germline V gene has CDR1 MGHRA and CDR2 YSYEKL. The CDR3 has 12 residues. DNA for the CDR3: TGCGCCAGCAGCCGAACAGTTGGGGAGCTGTTTTTT. Protein product: CASSRTVGELFF.

This clone was picked up one time. The V call is TRBV13, the J call TRBJ1-2; D gene unclear. The CDR3 is 12 residues long. The germline gives CDR1 PRHDT, CDR2 FYEKMQ (reference sequence). V lost 0 bases, J lost 6 bases, and 5 bases lay in between. CDR3 in amino acids: CASSLGRNGYTF. CDR3 nucleotides: TGTGCCAGCAGCTTAGGGCGGAATGGCTACACCTTC. Full variable domain (remainder filled in from reference TRBV13 and TRBJ1-2): AAGVIQSPRHLIKEKRETATLKCYPIPRHDTVYWYQQGPGQDPQFLISFYEKMQSDKGSIPDRFSAQQFSDYHSELNMSSLELGDSALYFCASSLGRNGYTFGSGTRLTVV.

The V and J genes are TRBV5-1 and TRBJ1-1, with a weak D call TRBD1 (6 bases). The CDR3 has 15 amino acids. CDR1 is SGHRS and CDR2 is YFSETQ in the germline V gene. V was cut by 0 bases and J by 6 bases, with 15 bases left in between. This CDR3 reads CASSLGDGGNSEAFF. The CDR3 nucleotides read TGCGCCAGCAGCTTGGGGGATGGGGGCAACTCTGAAGCTTTCTTT.

The chain has TRBV29-1 and TRBJ2-3; TRBD1 agrees at 8 bases. CDR3 length equals 16 residues. J lost 1 base, V lost 5 bases, and 11 bases had no gene match. Germline V gene sequence: CDR1 SQVTM, CDR2 ANQGSEA. The CDR3 region has the DNA TGCAGCGTTCCAATAGCGGCAGGGGGCGGCACAGATACGCAGTATTTT. Its protein is CSVPIAAGGGTDTQYF.

The sample holds one count of this clone. V and J are TRBV27 and TRBJ2-2; D might be TRBD2 (7 bases). The CDR3 consists of 17 residues. The V and J ends lost 0 bases and 4 bases respectively, with 15 bases between them. The germline CDR1 and CDR2 sequences are MNHEY and SMNVEV (reference sequence). CDR3: CASSLSKGGFGTGELFF. CDR3 DNA: TGTGCCAGCAGTTTATCGAAGGGGGGGTTTGGCACCGGGGAGCTGTTTTTT.

The chain is built from TRBV9 and TRBJ1-1, with a tentative D call TRBD1 (6 bases). This CDR3 is 14 amino acids long. The germline V and J ends were trimmed by 3 bases and 3 bases, with 12 bases remaining between them. Germline values: CDR1 SGDLS, CDR2 YYNGEE. CDR3 coding DNA: TGTGCCAGCAGCGGCACAGGGACGGACACTGAAGCTTTCTTT. Its protein product is CASSGTGTDTEAFF.

The V and J genes are TRBV29-1 and TRBJ1-1; 7 bases agree with TRBD1. CDR1 is SQVTM, CDR2 ANQGSEA, per germline. The CDR3 length is 13 residues. V shed 2 bases and J 4 bases; nucleotides not matched to a gene: 4. CDR3 DNA sequence: TGCAGCGTTGAAAGCCAGGGGGTCACTGAAGCTTTCTTT. This codes for CSVESQGVTEAFF.

The V and J genes are TRBV4-1 and TRBJ1-4, with no clear D. Trimming shortened V by 1 base and J by 4 bases, and 13 bases separated the two germline ends. The CDR3 spans 16 residues. Germline V gene lookup returns CDR1 MGHRA and CDR2 YSYEKL. CDR3 in amino acids: CASSQGQGGINEKLFF. DNA for the CDR3: TGCGCCAGCAGCCAAGGACAAGGAGGAATTAATGAAAAACTGTTTTTT.